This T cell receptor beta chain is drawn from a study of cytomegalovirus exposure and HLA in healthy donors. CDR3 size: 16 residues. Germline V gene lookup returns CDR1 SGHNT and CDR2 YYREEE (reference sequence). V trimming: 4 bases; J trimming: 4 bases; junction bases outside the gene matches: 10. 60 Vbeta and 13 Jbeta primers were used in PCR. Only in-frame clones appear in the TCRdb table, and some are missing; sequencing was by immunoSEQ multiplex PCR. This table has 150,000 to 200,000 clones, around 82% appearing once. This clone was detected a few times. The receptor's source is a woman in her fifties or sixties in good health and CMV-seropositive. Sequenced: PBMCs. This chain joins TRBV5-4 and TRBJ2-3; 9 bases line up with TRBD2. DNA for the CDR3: TGTGCCAGCAGCAGGGGAGTAGCGGGGGAGGCAGATACGCAGTATTTT. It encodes CASSRGVAGEADTQYF.